A selection of T cell receptor beta chains follows, all from one sample in a study of cytomegalovirus exposure and HLA in healthy donors. Method: immunoSEQ multiplex PCR; TCRdb's copy keeps in-frame clones and lacks some. The profile shows around 190,000 clones, 86% of them singletons. The specimen sequenced was PBMCs. All receptors derive from a woman younger than 45 in good health and CMV-seronegative. Both conserved end residues are part of each CDR3. Some rows mark clone size as missing; the rest say once, few, many or name a class of expanded clone.

>TRBV5-4|-
CASSLPRTAGDTEAFF
>TRBV6-1|-
CASSPTGDKSYEQYF
>TRBV6-5|-
CASSVRQGANEQYF
>TRBV2|-
CASSEGISTDTQYF
>TRBV29-1|-
CSVELAGVGSDTQYF
>TRBV5-1|-
CASSFQDRERGELFF
>TRBV28|-
CASSLGDSPYEQYF
>TRBV6-6|-
CASSYLAGSSYEQYF
>TRBV5-4|-
CASSQGLWASYGYTF
>TRBV6-6|-
CASSHRQIGGYTF
>TRBV10-3|-
CAISELGDNYGYTF
>TRBV29-1|-
CSVVPRTGEAFF
>TRBV6-1|-
CASTSGEGVYGYTF
>TRBV9|-
CASSTRRGGTYNEQFF
>TRBV29-1|-
CSGGRAGETQYF
>TRBV27|-
CASRNQGSYEQYF
>TRBV7-8|-
CASSDLADEQYF
>TRBV7-9|-
CASSPDLSRAGYNEQFF
>TRBV6-1|-
CASRETGDDQPQHF
>TRBV18|-
CASSTGQAATNEKLFF
>TRBV28|-
CASRLLNTEAFF
>TRBV21-1|-
CASLGQGRDTEAFF
>TRBV28|-
CASSLGPEQFF
>TRBV13|-
CASSLAPYRGSGNTIYF
>TRBV20-1|-
CSGLGGVGYTF
>TRBV9|-
CASSPRSDGELFF
>TRBV4-1|-
CASSFPSGRGDEQFF
>TRBV6-1|-
CASSSNRGGRTEAFF
>TRBV9|-
CASSVVSGANVLTF
>TRBV14|-
CASSQVNRAREQFF
>TRBV28|-
CASSLRFSHQPQHF
>TRBV14|-
CASSPAQGGGTEAFF
>TRBV28|once
CASSFRTPYNEQFF
>TRBV2|-
CASSAQGFDTEAFF
>TRBV13|-
CASSFFRNTIYF
>TRBV4-1|-
CASSQDPGIYNEQFF
>TRBV6-5|-
CASSRTGSLAYEQYF
>TRBV19|-
CASSIVEASPIAKNIQYF
>TRBV27|-
CASSYQGPRGEQYF
>TRBV5-1|-
CASSLGTGGWETQYF
>TRBV9|-
CASSVQNTGELFF
>TRBV10-3|-
CAISESGGSTDTQYF
>TRBV5-1|-
CASSTGLAGIGELFF
>TRBV6-1|-
CASSAAGQGFNEQFF
>TRBV7-9|-
CASSLGYPDSDFAYEQYF